These T cell receptor beta chains were read from a single sample in a study of T cell responses to AZD1222 COVID-19 vaccine. Assay used: immunoSEQ multiplex PCR; TCRdb lists only in-frame clones, some missing. The sample shows some 140,000 clones, over 85% of them seen only once. The material was peripheral blood, obtained on day 0 of AZD1222 vaccination. These receptor sequences come from an adult in good health. Each CDR3 is given with its conserved first and last residue. A D gene is named only where the DNA matches it firmly. Size is stated for part of the rows, as once, few or many counts, or as a class when the clone is expanded.

clone_size	d_call	v_call	j_call	cdr3_length	cdr3_aa	cdr3_nt
NA	NA	TRBV6-5	TRBJ2-1	14	CASSYSTSSGEQFF	TGTGCCAGCAGTTACTCAACTAGCAGCGGTGAGCAGTTCTTC
few	NA	TRBV7-2	TRBJ2-3	14	CASRRDPSTDTQYF	TGTGCCAGCAGAAGGGATCCTAGCACAGATACGCAGTATTTT
NA	NA	TRBV5-5	TRBJ1-2	16	CASSLAGLKTNYGYTF	TGTGCCAGCAGCTTGGCCGGACTGAAGACTAACTATGGCTACACCTTC
NA	NA	TRBV3-1/TRBV3-2	TRBJ1-1	18	CASSQDLWGVPRNTEAFF	TGTGCCAGCAGCCAAGATCTCTGGGGGGTCCCGAGGAACACTGAAGCTTTCTTT
NA	TRBD1	TRBV29-1	TRBJ1-2	16	CSVKGQGEGGLYGYTF	TGCAGCGTTAAAGGACAGGGGGAAGGAGGATTGTATGGCTACACCTTC
NA	NA	TRBV13	TRBJ2-7	14	CASSPRPEGHEQYF	TGTGCCAGCAGCCCCAGGCCCGAGGGGCACGAGCAGTACTTC
once	TRBD2	TRBV7-9	TRBJ2-7	14	CASSPLAGIYEQYF	TGTGCCAGCAGCCCTTTAGCGGGAATCTACGAGCAGTACTTC
NA	TRBD1	TRBV11-2	TRBJ2-7	15	CASSLGRTGGYEQYF	TGTGCCAGCAGCTTAGGACGGACAGGAGGCTACGAGCAGTACTTC
NA	TRBD2	TRBV5-4	TRBJ2-1	14	CASSSRGVYNEQFF	TGTGCCAGCAGCTCGCGGGGGGTCTACAATGAGCAGTTCTTC
NA	NA	TRBV7-2	TRBJ2-7	11	CASGREVEQYF	TGTGCCAGCGGTCGAGAGGTCGAGCAGTACTTC
NA	NA	TRBV2	TRBJ1-1	12	CASSKMNTEAFF	TGTGCCAGCAGTAAGATGAACACTGAAGCTTTCTTT
NA	NA	TRBV9	TRBJ1-1	15	CASSVDGRVNTEAFF	TGTGCCAGCAGCGTAGACGGCAGGGTCAACACTGAAGCTTTCTTT
few	NA	TRBV5-5	TRBJ2-6	15	CASSLDSSGANVLTF	TGTGCCAGCAGCTTAGACTCCTCTGGGGCCAACGTCCTGACTTTC
NA	NA	TRBV10-3	TRBJ1-1	12	CAISEGGEMAFF	TGTGCCATCAGTGAAGGGGGGGAAATGGCTTTCTTT
NA	NA	TRBV6-2/TRBV6-3	TRBJ2-5	14	CASSYSRVQETQYF	TGTGCCAGCAGTTACTCCCGGGTCCAAGAGACCCAGTACTTC